A single sample is the source of the 25 T cell receptor beta chains below, sequenced in a study of blood T cell repertoires in COVID-19. The data were produced by immunoSEQ multiplex PCR, yet TCRdb's version contains in-frame clones alone and is incomplete. Seen here are hundreds of thousands of clones, about 89% observed once, and the top ten hold roughly 4%. Sequencing input: peripheral blood. The source is a woman aged 25 to 45 with acute or convalescent COVID-19.

The J gene is TRBJ2-1, the V gene TRBV7-2; weak D call: TRBD2 (6 bases). Germline V gene data show CDR1 as SGHTA and CDR2 as FQGNSA. Trimming removed 3 bases at V and 9 bases at J, with 18 bases between. This CDR3 contains 15 residues. The CDR3 loop reads CASSFPLGSVGEQFF. CDR3 bases: TGTGCCAGCAGCTTTCCACTCGGGAGTGTTGGTGAGCAGTTCTTC.

This chain joins TRBV5-6 and TRBJ1-6, with D maybe TRBD1 (5 bases). Trimming stripped 3 bases from V and 10 bases from J, with 14 bases between. From germline, CDR1 is SGHDT and CDR2 YYEEEE. CDR3 size: 14 residues. Here the CDR3 reads CASSSNYRLSPLHF. The CDR3 DNA reads TGTGCCAGCAGCTCTAACTACAGGTTATCACCCCTCCACTTT. The full variable domain, its missing parts supplied by reference TRBV5-6 and TRBJ1-6, is DAGVTQSPTHLIKTRGQQVTLRCSPKSGHDTVSWYQQALGQGPQFIFQYYEEEERQRGNFPDRFSGHQFPNYSSELNVNALLLGDSALYLCASSSNYRLSPLHFGNGTRLTVT.

J is TRBJ2-2 and V is TRBV9; tentative D call: TRBD2 (6 bases). The CDR3 has 14 residues. V lost 3 bases and J 4 bases, leaving 10 bases between the germline ends. Germline V gene sequence: CDR1 SGDLS, CDR2 YYNGEE. CDR3 amino acids: CASSGAGITGELFF. DNA of the CDR3: TGTGCCAGCAGCGGGGCGGGGATCACCGGGGAGCTGTTTTTT.

CDR3 sequence: CASSLNLETQHF. The CDR3 nucleotides are TGTGCCAGCAGCTTAAATCTAGAGACCCAGCATTTT. The V gene is TRBV7-9, the J gene TRBJ1-5; D is uncertain. The V gene's germline CDR1 is SEHNR and CDR2 FQNEAQ (reference sequence). Trimming stripped 2 bases from V and 11 bases from J, with 10 bases between. This CDR3 is built from 12 residues.

CDR3 amino acids: CASSLYRDREAFF. The DNA for the CDR3 is TGCGCCAGCAGCTTATACCGGGACAGGGAAGCTTTCTTT. V gene TRBV4-1 combines with J gene TRBJ1-1; TRBD1 agrees at 8 bases. CDR1 is MGHRA and CDR2 is YSYEKL in the germline V gene. There are 13 residues in the CDR3. V dropped 5 bases and J dropped 8; count of bases not matched to a gene: 7.

This clone appeared a single time. An end of the junction does not agree with germline; a read error may underlie this. This chain joins TRBV29-1 and TRBJ1-2, with D unresolved. The length of the CDR3 is 10 residues. Germline lookup yields CDR1 SQVTM and CDR2 ANQGSEA. The CDR3 protein is CSVERGMHLF. DNA of the CDR3: TGCAGCGTTGAAAGAGGGATGCACCTCTTC.

The chain recombines TRBV7-9 with TRBJ2-1; the D gene is possibly TRBD1 (6 bases). The CDR3 spans 14 residues. Germline assignment: CDR1 SEHNR and CDR2 FQNEAQ (reference sequence). V shed 9 bases and J shed 6 bases, with 18 bases lying between them. The CDR3 nucleotides read TGTGCCAGTTTAAAGGGGGAACGTAGCAATGAGCAGTTCTTC. Its translation: CASLKGERSNEQFF.

The V and J genes are TRBV10-3 and TRBJ1-2; D is unresolved. From germline, CDR1 is ENHRY and CDR2 SYGVKD. The CDR3 has 18 amino acids. Trimming removed 4 bases at V and 0 bases at J, with 21 bases between. The CDR3 sequence is CAISVIPIPQVSNYGYTF. The CDR3 DNA follows: TGTGCCATCAGTGTTATCCCCATCCCCCAGGTATCTAACTATGGCTACACCTTC.

The chain joins TRBV4-1 to TRBJ1-2; the match to TRBD1 covers 7 bases. This CDR3 has 17 residues. V shed 2 bases, J shed 3 bases, and the junction held 12 bases outside the gene matches. From germline, CDR1 is MGHRA and CDR2 YSYEKL. CDR3 in amino acids: CASSQLGQAPSYYGYTF. CDR3 DNA: TGCGCCAGCAGCCAACTCGGACAGGCCCCTTCTTACTATGGCTACACCTTC.

CDR3 bases: TGTGCCAGCAGGGGGACACAAGCTAACTATGGCTACACCTTC. Its protein product is CASRGTQANYGYTF. The chain couples TRBV27 to TRBJ1-2; D is perhaps TRBD1 (6 bases). V shed 6 bases and J shed 0 bases, with 11 bases lying between them. CDR3 size: 14 residues. CDR1 and CDR2 from the germline V gene are MNHEY and SMNVEV (reference sequence).

The chain couples TRBV7-9 to TRBJ2-3; no clear D. From germline, CDR1 is SEHNR and CDR2 FQNEAQ (reference sequence). The CDR3 has 12 amino acids. Trimming took off 5 bases at V and 5 bases at J, with 8 bases between the two ends. As DNA, the CDR3 is TGTGCCAGCAGCCGTAGTCAAGATACGCAGTATTTT. It yields the protein CASSRSQDTQYF.

The V and J genes are TRBV2 and TRBJ2-2, with 7 bases aligning to TRBD1. Germline V gene data show CDR1 as SNHLY and CDR2 as FYNNEI. With 6 bases clipped from V and 1 base from J, the junction kept 8 bases outside the gene matches. CDR3 length: 16 residues. The CDR3 is CASSRIGTVNTGELFF. The DNA for the CDR3 is TGTGCCAGCAGCCGAATCGGGACAGTGAACACCGGGGAGCTGTTTTTT.

The chain combines TRBV7-3 with TRBJ2-7, with 11 bases fitting TRBD2. The ends lost 1 base at V and 4 bases at J; junction bases unmatched: 6. Germline assignment: CDR1 SGHTA and CDR2 FQGTGA. This CDR3 is 16 amino acids long. CDR3 sequence reads: CASSLSLAGGRYEQYF. The CDR3 DNA sequence: TGTGCCAGCAGCTTAAGTCTAGCGGGGGGTCGTTACGAGCAGTACTTC. The full variable domain, rest sourced from reference TRBV7-3 and TRBJ2-7, is GAGVSQTPSNKVTEKGKYVELRCDPISGHTALYWYRQSLGQGPEFLIYFQGTGAADDSGLPNDRFFAVRPEGSVSTLKIQRTERGDSAVYLCASSLSLAGGRYEQYFGPGTRLTVT.

This sequence joins TRBV5-6 and TRBJ2-2; 7 nucleotides align to TRBD1. The CDR3 length is 16 residues. The J segment lost 0 bases and the V segment lost 2 bases, leaving 4 bases of the junction unmatched. Per the germline V gene, CDR1 is SGHDT and CDR2 is YYEEEE. The CDR3 spells CASSLLGQANTGELFF. The CDR3 DNA is TGTGCCAGCAGCTTATTAGGACAGGCGAACACCGGGGAGCTGTTTTTT.

The chain links TRBV3-1 (or the pseudogene TRBV3-2) to TRBJ2-7; D possibly corresponds to TRBD2 (6 bases). This CDR3 region has 16 residues. The V end lost 1 base, the J end lost 5 bases, and 18 bases lay between the germline ends. Germline V lookup: CDR1 LGHDT, CDR2 YNNKEL (reference sequence). The CDR3 region is CASSQALRLAADEQYF. In nucleotides, the CDR3 is TGTGCCAGCAGCCAAGCTCTTCGATTAGCGGCCGACGAGCAGTACTTC.

V is TRBV24-1 and J is TRBJ2-5; D is undetermined. V lost 3 bases to trimming and J lost 4 bases, with 14 bases between them. The CDR3 is 15 amino acids. Germline CDR1 KGHDR, CDR2 SFDVKD. The DNA of the CDR3 is TGTGCCACCAGTGATGCCCATGCTACGGGAGAGACCCAGTACTTC. Translating it yields CATSDAHATGETQYF.

This sequence joins TRBV3-1 (or the pseudogene TRBV3-2) and TRBJ1-1; D possibly corresponds to TRBD1 (6 bases). Germline V gene data show CDR1 as LGHDT and CDR2 as YNNKEL (reference sequence). V was pared by 8 bases and J by 5 bases, with 15 bases between. The CDR3 has 13 residues. CDR3 coding DNA: TGTGCCAGCGGACAGTTAGACGGGACTGAAGCTTTCTTT. It specifies CASGQLDGTEAFF.

V usage is TRBV28 and J usage is TRBJ2-3; D remains ambiguous. The germline gives CDR1 MDHEN, CDR2 SYDVKM. Trimming removed 3 bases from V and 1 base from J, with 11 bases in between. The CDR3 length is 15 residues. The CDR3 coding sequence is TGTGCCAGCAGTTTCTTCACGGCGGGCACAGATACGCAGTATTTT. Amino acids: CASSFFTAGTDTQYF.

This chain uses TRBV9 with TRBJ2-7; TRBD2 agrees at 11 bases. Per the germline V gene, CDR1 is SGDLS and CDR2 is YYNGEE. V lost 4 bases to trimming and J lost 6 bases; unmatched junction nucleotides: 6. The CDR3 length is 14 residues. CDR3: CASSLSGGVGEQYF. As DNA, the CDR3 is TGTGCCAGCAGCCTTAGCGGGGGGGTCGGCGAGCAGTACTTC.

The J gene is TRBJ2-1, the V gene TRBV10-2; 10 bases align to TRBD2. CDR3 length: 17 residues. Germline CDR1 is WSHSY and CDR2 is SAAADI. The V segment lost 2 bases and the J segment 2 bases; nucleotides outside the gene matches: 6. The CDR3 is CASSEVLAGGPYNEQFF. CDR3 bases: TGCGCCAGCAGTGAGGTATTAGCGGGGGGTCCCTACAATGAGCAGTTCTTC.

This clone was seen more than once but under ten times. V usage is TRBV4-1 and J usage is TRBJ1-4; the D is unclear. This CDR3 has 13 residues. Trimming removed 1 base from V and 5 bases from J, with 5 bases in between. Germline V CDR1 and CDR2: MGHRA, YSYEKL. CDR3 sequence: CASSQAQNEKLFF. Written as DNA, the CDR3 is TGCGCCAGCAGCCAAGCTCAGAATGAAAAACTGTTTTTT.

This clone appeared a few times. This chain links TRBV6-5 with TRBJ2-2; no clear D. The CDR3 sequence is 13 residues long. In germline, CDR1 is MNHEY, CDR2 SVGAGI. V was shortened by 2 bases and J by 6 bases, with 7 bases between the two germline ends. Here the CDR3 reads CASSYEFSGELFF. In DNA form, the CDR3 reads TGTGCCAGCAGTTACGAGTTCTCCGGGGAGCTGTTTTTT.

The CDR3 is CASSQDFAGLRNEQFF. As DNA, the CDR3 is TGTGCCAGCAGCCAAGATTTCGCCGGACTAAGAAATGAGCAGTTCTTC. The chain combines TRBV4-2 with TRBJ2-1; D is perhaps TRBD2 (6 bases). The germline gives CDR1 LGHNA, CDR2 YNFKEQ. Between the trimmed V and J ends, which lost 0 bases and 7 bases, there was a span of 16 bases. The CDR3 totals 16 residues.

A note on this clone: Other DNA sequences in the same sample also yield this CDR3. This chain connects TRBV19 to TRBJ1-2; D gene uncertain. This CDR3 region has 13 residues. Per the germline V gene, CDR1 is LNHDA and CDR2 is SQIVND (reference sequence). The V end was cut by 1 base, the J end by 2 bases, with 5 bases between. CDR3 bases: TGTGCCAGTAGTATAGCCAGAAACTATGGCTACACCTTC. This codes for CASSIARNYGYTF.

The genes are TRBV5-1 and TRBJ2-6; maybe TRBD1 (5 bases). The germline CDR1 and CDR2 sequences are SGHRS and YFSETQ. Trimming pared 7 bases from V and 3 bases from J, leaving 11 bases between. This CDR3 comprises 14 residues. The CDR3 here is CASEKGVGANVLTF. For the CDR3, the DNA is TGCGCCAGCGAAAAAGGGGTTGGGGCCAACGTCCTGACTTTC.